This T cell receptor (beta chain) was recorded in a study of spatial heterogeneity in lung cancer. Study-level information: Strongly correlated with TCR transcript counts in tumor regions was a T cell module score, which was a transcriptional module score calculated from matched bulk RNA-seq.

This clonotype has ten or more counts. Its matching antigen is unknown. Study outcomes and limitations: The study found that expanded intratumoral alpha and beta TCR counts tracked tumor mutation counts.

Using its own MiXCR run on the 5' RACE reads, TCRdb lists one record per CDR3 protein. Among several thousand distinct CDR3 sequences, 6.5% to 8.5% were seen once, and the ten largest hold over 6.5%. Sample time point: sample taken at primary tumor resection. Unsorted whole RNA samples from tumor, nontumor lung or frozen PBMC were sequenced. Sequenced here: lung tumor tissue, sampled at surgery. The clonotype originates from a male donor with early-stage non-small cell lung cancer.

The CDR3 sequence: CSVVIQGKDYEQYF. The CDR3 nucleotides read TGCAGCGTCGTCATACAGGGGAAAGACTACGAGCAGTACTTC. The V gene is TRBV29-1, the J gene TRBJ2-7, with TRBD1 matching over 7 bases. Germline values: CDR1 SQVTM, CDR2 ANQGSEA. The CDR3 runs to 14 residues. V gave up 6 bases and J gave up 3 bases; unmatched junction bases: 11.